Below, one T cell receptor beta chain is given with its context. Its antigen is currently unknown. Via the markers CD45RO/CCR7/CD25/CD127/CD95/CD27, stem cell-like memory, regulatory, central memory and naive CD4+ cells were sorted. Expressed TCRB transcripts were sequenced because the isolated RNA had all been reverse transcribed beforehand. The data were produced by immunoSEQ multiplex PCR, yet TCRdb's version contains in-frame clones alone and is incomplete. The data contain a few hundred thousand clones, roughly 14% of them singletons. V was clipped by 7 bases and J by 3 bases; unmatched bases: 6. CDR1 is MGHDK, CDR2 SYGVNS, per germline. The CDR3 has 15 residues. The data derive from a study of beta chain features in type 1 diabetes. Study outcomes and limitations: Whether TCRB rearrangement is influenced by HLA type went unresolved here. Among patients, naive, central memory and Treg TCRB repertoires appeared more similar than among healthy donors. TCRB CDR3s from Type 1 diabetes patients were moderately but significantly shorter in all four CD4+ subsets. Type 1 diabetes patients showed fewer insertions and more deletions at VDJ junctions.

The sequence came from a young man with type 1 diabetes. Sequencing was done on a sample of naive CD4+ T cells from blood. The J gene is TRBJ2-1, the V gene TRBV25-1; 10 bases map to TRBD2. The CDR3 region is CASIPSGSGYNEQFF. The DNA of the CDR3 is TGTGCCAGCATTCCTAGCGGGAGCGGCTACAATGAGCAGTTCTTC.